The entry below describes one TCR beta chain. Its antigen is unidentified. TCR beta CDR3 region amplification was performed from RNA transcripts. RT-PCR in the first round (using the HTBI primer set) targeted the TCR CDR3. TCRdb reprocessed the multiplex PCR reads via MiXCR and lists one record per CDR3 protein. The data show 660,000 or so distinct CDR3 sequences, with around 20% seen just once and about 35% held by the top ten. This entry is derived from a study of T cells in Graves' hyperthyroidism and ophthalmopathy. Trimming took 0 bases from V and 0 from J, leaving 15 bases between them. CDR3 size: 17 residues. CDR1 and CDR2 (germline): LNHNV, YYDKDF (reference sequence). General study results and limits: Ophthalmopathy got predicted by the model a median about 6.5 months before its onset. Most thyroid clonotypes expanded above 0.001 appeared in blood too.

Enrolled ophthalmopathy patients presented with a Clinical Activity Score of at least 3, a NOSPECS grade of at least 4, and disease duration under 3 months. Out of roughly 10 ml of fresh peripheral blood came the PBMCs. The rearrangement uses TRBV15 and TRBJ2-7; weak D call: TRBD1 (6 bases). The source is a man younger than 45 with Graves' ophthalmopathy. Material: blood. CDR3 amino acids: CATSRDKGTGSSYEQYF. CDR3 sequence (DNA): TGTGCCACCAGCAGAGATAAGGGAACAGGGAGCTCCTACGAGCAGTACTTC.